Detailed here is one T cell receptor beta chain. Sequencing used immunoSEQ multiplex PCR; TCRdb keeps in-frame clones, though not all of them. The repertoire consists of 150,000 to 200,000 clones, with 80% to 85% occurring once and the leading ten covering 10% to 15%. This sample was included in a study of blood T cell repertoires in COVID-19. Trimming shortened V by 4 bases and J by 4 bases, and 11 bases separated the two germline ends. This CDR3 has 13 amino acids. The germline V gene encodes CDR1 SGHRS and CDR2 YFSETQ. The origin of this receptor is an older woman who had recovered from COVID-19. Sequencing was done on a sample of PBMCs or T cells enriched from blood (not recorded which). This sequence joins TRBV5-1 and TRBJ2-5, with D possibly TRBD1 on 5 matching bases. CDR3 amino acids: CASSLRQLETQYF. As DNA, the CDR3 is TGCGCCAGCAGCCTGCGACAGCTAGAGACCCAGTACTTC. Full variable domain (rest looked up from reference TRBV5-1 and TRBJ2-5): KAGVTQTPRYLIKTRGQQVTLSCSPISGHRSVSWYQQTPGQGLQFLFEYFSETQRNKGNFPGRFSGRQFSNSRSEMNVSTLELGDSALYLCASSLRQLETQYFGPGTRLLVL.